The T cell receptor (beta chain) under discussion was sequenced for a study of T cells in Graves' hyperthyroidism and ophthalmopathy. Looking at the study overall: Prior to any treatment, at the point of initial diagnosis, peripheral blood was collected. The study, taken as a whole, reports: The model foresaw ophthalmopathy a median about 6.5 months prior to onset.

The study enrolled patients aged 18 to 65 with newly diagnosed hyperthyroidism of under 2 months' duration. Amplified TCR beta CDR3 regions came from RNA transcripts. The primer set for the first-round RT-PCR of the TCR CDR3 was HTBI. MiXCR, run by TCRdb on the multiplex PCR reads, gives a single entry per CDR3 protein. The sample shows about 400,000 distinct CDR3 sequences, 15% to 19% of them seen only once. Germline lookup yields CDR1 SGHDN and CDR2 FVKESK. CDR3 length equals 15 residues. V lost 0 bases to trimming and J lost 0 bases, with 6 bases between them. On this clonotype itself: Its antigen is unidentified.

The chain employs TRBV14 and TRBJ1-3; D remains unclear. The sequenced sample consisted of blood. The TCR comes from a woman younger than 30 with Graves' hyperthyroidism. CDR3 sequence reads: CASSQEYSSGNTIYF. CDR3 DNA sequence: TGTGCCAGCAGCCAAGAGTACAGCTCTGGAAACACCATATATTTT. Full variable domain (rest looked up from reference TRBV14 and TRBJ1-3): EAGVTQFPSHSVIEKGQTVTLRCDPISGHDNLYWYRRVMGKEIKFLLHFVKESKQDESGMPNNRFLAERTGGTYSTLKVQPAELEDSGVYFCASSQEYSSGNTIYFGEGSWLTVV.